The 20 T cell receptor beta chains listed next were all sequenced from one sample in a study of regulatory T cells in long-lasting Graves disease. Time point described: persistent/refractory GD, antithyroid drugs over 5 years with positive TRAb. PBMC-derived RNA was used for the TCR library. Investigators prepared the TCR beta libraries by applying iRepertoire HTBI primers and Arm-PCR of CDR3 regions. TCRdb reanalysed the multiplex PCR reads using MiXCR and keeps one entry per CDR3 protein. The profile shows about 660,000 distinct CDR3 sequences, about 30% of them singletons. The sequencing here drew on peripheral blood mononuclear cells (PBMCs), taken when the disease was refractory, from a patient treated with antithyroid drugs. The receptors were sampled from a female donor with Graves disease.

This clonotype was found a few times. The chain links TRBV2 to TRBJ2-1, with D perhaps TRBD2 (6 bases). The CDR3 has 14 residues. Germline V gene data show CDR1 as SNHLY and CDR2 as FYNNEI. The V end was cut by 8 bases, the J end by 0 bases, with 11 bases between. CDR3 nucleotides: TGTGCCAGCGAGGGGAGGAGCTCCTACAATGAGCAGTTCTTC. This codes for CASEGRSSYNEQFF.

For this clonotype: A much larger clone differs from this one at a single base, so this may be a read error. V gene TRBV27 combines with J gene TRBJ2-1; 10 positions agree with TRBD2. In germline, CDR1 is MNHEY, CDR2 SMNVEV (reference sequence). This CDR3 has 15 amino acids. The CDR3 is CATSLRLAGANEQFF. The CDR3 region has the DNA TGTGCCACCAGTCTGAGGCTAGCGGGAGCCAATGAGCAGTTCTTC.

The chain has TRBV6-2 or TRBV6-3 and TRBJ1-4; possibly TRBD1 for D (5 bases). The CDR3 covers 18 residues. The V end was cut by 7 bases, the J end by 2 bases, with 23 bases between. The germline V gene has CDR1 MNHEY and CDR2 SVGEGT. The CDR3 reads CASTHQLGGRETNEKLFF. CDR3 DNA: TGTGCCAGCACTCACCAGCTCGGGGGGAGGGAGACTAATGAAAAACTGTTTTTT.

This clonotype has only one observation. It is likely a read error, because the conserved phenylalanine at the end of the CDR3 is missing. The gene calls are TRBV6-2 or TRBV6-3 and TRBJ1-1, with D maybe TRBD1 (5 bases). Trimming cost V 0 bases and J 1 base, with 9 bases left between them. Germline CDR1 reads MNHEY; CDR2 reads SVGEGT. The CDR3 extends over 15 amino acids. CDR3 sequence (DNA): TGTGCCAGCAGTTACTCGGGGCAGGGGAACACTGAAGCTTTCTCT. Residues: CASSYSGQGNTEAFS.

This clonotype was seen a handful of times. The chain is built from TRBV28 and TRBJ1-5; no firm D call. CDR1 is MDHEN, CDR2 SYDVKM, per germline. This CDR3 is built from 12 residues. V lost 10 bases and J lost 4, with 11 bases in between. The CDR3 DNA follows: TGTGCCACGGGTTTGGGGAATCAGCCCCAGCATTTT. It codes for CATGLGNQPQHF. The full variable domain, completed using reference TRBV28 and TRBJ1-5, is DVKVTQSSRYLVKRTGEKVFLECVQDMDHENMFWYRQDPGLGLRLIYFSYDVKMKEKGDIPEGYSVSREKKERFSLILESASTNQTSMYLCATGLGNQPQHFGDGTRLSIL.

V usage is TRBV6-2 or TRBV6-3 and J usage is TRBJ1-2, with D tentatively TRBD1 (5 bases). The germline CDR1 and CDR2 sequences are MNHEY and SVGEGT. The CDR3 loop spans 13 amino acids. V shed 6 bases and J shed 8 bases, with 16 bases lying between them. CDR3 sequence (DNA): TGTGCCAGCAGCTTAAACGGACAATGGGGCTACACCTTC. Encoded protein: CASSLNGQWGYTF.

The CDR3 loop is CACATGSNQPQHF. The CDR3 nucleotides read TGTGCCTGCGCCACGGGCAGCAATCAGCCCCAGCATTTT. J is TRBJ1-5 and V is TRBV30; D remains unclear. CDR3 length equals 13 residues. V shed 6 bases and J shed 1 base, with 10 bases lying between them. The germline gives CDR1 GTSNPN, CDR2 SVGIG (reference sequence).

V gene TRBV24-1 combines with J gene TRBJ1-5; D perhaps matches TRBD1 (5 bases). Germline V gene data show CDR1 as KGHDR and CDR2 as SFDVKD. The CDR3 is made up of 17 amino acids. With 3 bases removed from V and 5 bases from J, the gap between germline ends came to 19 bases. The CDR3 sequence: CATSDVAGVGVDQPQHF. The CDR3 DNA sequence: TGTGCCACCAGTGATGTCGCGGGGGTAGGGGTTGATCAGCCCCAGCATTTT.

The V and J genes are TRBV12-3 or TRBV12-4 and TRBJ2-7; 14 positions match TRBD2. J lost 3 bases, V lost 6 bases, and 10 bases had no gene match. The CDR3 loop spans 17 amino acids. The CDR3 DNA is TGTGCCAGCAGCCAAGGGACTAGCGGGAGTATGGTCTACGAGCAGTACTTC. It encodes CASSQGTSGSMVYEQYF.

The J gene is TRBJ2-3, the V gene TRBV7-9; 9 positions agree with TRBD2. In germline, CDR1 is SEHNR, CDR2 FQNEAQ (reference sequence). J gave up 0 bases and V 4 bases, and 2 bases lay outside the gene matches. This CDR3 contains 15 residues. CDR3 residues: CASSYSGSSTDTQYF. Written as DNA, the CDR3 is TGTGCCAGCAGCTATAGCGGGAGCAGCACAGATACGCAGTATTTT.

This rearrangement joins TRBV7-2 to TRBJ2-6, with 7 bases fitting TRBD1. Germline V CDR1 and CDR2: SGHTA, FQGNSA. J was trimmed by 0 bases and V by 5 bases; bases with no gene match: 10. The CDR3 spans 18 residues. The DNA for the CDR3 is TGTGCCAGCAGCGGTATAGGGGGCTTCTTCTCTGGGGCCAACGTCCTGACTTTC. Its translation is CASSGIGGFFSGANVLTF.

This chain uses TRBV27 with TRBJ1-5; 7 bases agree with TRBD1. The ends lost 6 bases at V and 0 bases at J; junction bases unmatched: 5. The CDR3 runs 15 residues. Germline CDR1 and CDR2: MNHEY and SMNVEV (reference sequence). The CDR3: CASSRDRHSNQPQHF. CDR3 sequence (DNA): TGTGCCAGCAGCCGGGACAGACATAGCAATCAGCCCCAGCATTTT.

J is TRBJ1-1 and V is TRBV12-3 or TRBV12-4; TRBD1 agrees at 8 bases. The CDR3 sequence is 16 residues long. J was trimmed by 0 bases and V by 3 bases; bases with no gene match: 6. Here the CDR3 reads CASSLRDRNMNTEAFF. The CDR3 bases are TGTGCCAGCAGTTTGAGGGACAGGAACATGAACACTGAAGCTTTCTTT.

The chain combines TRBV6-2 or TRBV6-3 with TRBJ2-2; the match to TRBD2 covers 8 bases. Germline CDR1 is MNHEY and CDR2 is SVGEGT. Trimming removed 8 bases from V and 6 bases from J; junction bases left unmatched: 8. This CDR3 region has 14 residues. The CDR3 reads CASSARGAAGELFF. DNA for the CDR3: TGTGCCAGCTCGGCGCGGGGGGCGGCCGGGGAGCTGTTTTTT.

J is TRBJ1-1 and V is TRBV6-4, with D possibly being TRBD1 (6 bases). V was clipped by 6 bases and J by 4 bases, with 18 bases between them. Germline V lookup: CDR1 MRHNA, CDR2 SNTAGT. This CDR3 contains 15 residues. CDR3 in amino acids: CASRGPTGRGTEAFF. The CDR3 bases are TGTGCCAGCAGGGGACCGACAGGCCGTGGCACTGAAGCTTTCTTT.

The rearrangement links TRBV29-1 to TRBJ2-7; 8 positions agree with TRBD1. The CDR3 is 13 residues long. The germline V gene encodes CDR1 SQVTM and CDR2 ANQGSEA. Trimming took 3 bases from V and 1 from J; bases not matched to a gene: 2. The CDR3 coding sequence is TGCAGCGTTGAGGACAGGGTGTCCTACGAGCAGTACTTC. Its protein product is CSVEDRVSYEQYF.

This chain joins TRBV7-2 and TRBJ1-1; 11 bases are shared with TRBD1. Germline V CDR1 and CDR2: SGHTA, FQGNSA. With 3 bases clipped from V and 2 bases from J, the junction kept 5 bases outside the gene matches. The CDR3 consists of 16 residues. The CDR3 DNA sequence: TGTGCCAGCAGCTTGGCCGGGACAGGGGGAAACACTGAAGCTTTCTTT. This codes for CASSLAGTGGNTEAFF.

The sample holds a few counts of this clonotype. This chain uses TRBV2 with TRBJ2-7, with D possibly being TRBD1 or TRBD2 (5 bases each). This CDR3 has 15 residues. V was pared by 9 bases and J by 1 base, with 19 bases between. Germline values: CDR1 SNHLY, CDR2 FYNNEI. The chain's CDR3 is CASKAGTPGSYEQYF. The CDR3, as DNA: TGTGCCAGTAAAGCCGGGACCCCGGGATCCTACGAGCAGTACTTC. The variable domain in full, with the rest retrieved from reference TRBV2 and TRBJ2-7, is EPEVTQTPSHQVTQMGQEVILRCVPISNHLYFYWYRQILGQKVEFLVSFYNNEISEKSEIFDDQFSVERPDGSNFTLKIRSTKLEDSAMYFCASKAGTPGSYEQYFGPGTRLTVT.

The rearrangement joins TRBV12-3 or TRBV12-4 to TRBJ1-3; 7 nucleotides align to TRBD1. J was trimmed by 2 bases and V by 6 bases; bases with no gene match: 7. This CDR3 is 15 amino acids long. The CDR3 DNA is TGTGCCAGCAGCAGACAGGGAGGTACTGGAAACACCATATATTTT. Translated: CASSRQGGTGNTIYF.

This clonotype was seen just once. The rearrangement joins TRBV5-1 to TRBJ1-1; TRBD1 aligns across 7 bases. Germline V gene sequence: CDR1 SGHRS, CDR2 YFSETQ. With 3 bases clipped from V and 7 bases from J, the junction kept 3 bases outside the gene matches. The CDR3 extends over 12 amino acids. The CDR3 region has the DNA TGCGCCAGCAGCTCGGACAGGAATGAAGCTTTCTTT. Translated, it gives CASSSDRNEAFF.